This T cell receptor beta chain was observed in a study of T cells after yellow fever vaccination. This clonotype was picked up many times. Its cognate antigen is unknown. Germline V lookup: CDR1 GTSNPN, CDR2 SVGIG (reference sequence). V lost 4 bases and J 1 base, leaving 5 bases between the germline ends. This CDR3 is built from 11 residues. General study findings and limits: Shared CD4/CD8 clonotypes were a small share, likely from convergent recombination. Clones that expanded after primary vaccination mostly reappeared after the booster (around 96% CD4, 88% CD8).

TCR cDNA was made by 5'RACE template switching, adding a universal primer site and UMIs. TCRdb ran MiXCR on the 5' RACE reads and lists one entry per CDR3 protein. The sample comprises almost 600,000 distinct CDR3 sequences, 13% of which are singletons, and roughly 13% rests with the top ten. The source material was PBMCs, sampled on the day of the yellow fever booster vaccination. The TCR was taken from a man aged 30-40 years who received the YFV17D yellow fever vaccine. The rearrangement links TRBV30 to TRBJ2-7; no reliable D call. The CDR3 DNA reads TGTGCCTGGACTCAGTCCTACGAGCAGTACTTC. Its protein product is CAWTQSYEQYF.